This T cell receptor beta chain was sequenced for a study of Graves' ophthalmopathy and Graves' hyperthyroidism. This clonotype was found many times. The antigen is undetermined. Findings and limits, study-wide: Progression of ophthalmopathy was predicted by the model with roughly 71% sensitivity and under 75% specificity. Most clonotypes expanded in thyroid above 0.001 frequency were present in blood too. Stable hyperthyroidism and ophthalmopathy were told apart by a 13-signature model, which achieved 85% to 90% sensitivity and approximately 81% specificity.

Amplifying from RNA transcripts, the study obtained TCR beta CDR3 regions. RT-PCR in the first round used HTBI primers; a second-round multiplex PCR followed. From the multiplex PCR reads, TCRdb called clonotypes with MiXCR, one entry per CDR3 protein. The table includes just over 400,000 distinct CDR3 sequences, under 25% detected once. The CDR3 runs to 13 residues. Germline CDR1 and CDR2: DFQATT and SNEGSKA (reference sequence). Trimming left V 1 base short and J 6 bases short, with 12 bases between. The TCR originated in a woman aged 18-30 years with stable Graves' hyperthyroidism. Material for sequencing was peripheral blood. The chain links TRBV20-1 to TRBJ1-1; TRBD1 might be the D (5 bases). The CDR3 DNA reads TGCAGTGCTAGAGCTGGGGCCTCCCCTGAAGCTTTCTTT. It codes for CSARAGASPEAFF.